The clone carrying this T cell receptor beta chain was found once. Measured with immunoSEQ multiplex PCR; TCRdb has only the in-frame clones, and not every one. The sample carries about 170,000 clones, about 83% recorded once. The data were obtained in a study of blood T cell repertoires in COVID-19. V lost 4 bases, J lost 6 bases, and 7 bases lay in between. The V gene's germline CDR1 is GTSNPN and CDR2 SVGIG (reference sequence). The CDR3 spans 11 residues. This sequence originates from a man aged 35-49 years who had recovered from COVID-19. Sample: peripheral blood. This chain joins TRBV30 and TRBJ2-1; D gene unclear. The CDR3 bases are TGTGCCTGGACCCTCCGCAATGAGCAGTTCTTC. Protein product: CAWTLRNEQFF.